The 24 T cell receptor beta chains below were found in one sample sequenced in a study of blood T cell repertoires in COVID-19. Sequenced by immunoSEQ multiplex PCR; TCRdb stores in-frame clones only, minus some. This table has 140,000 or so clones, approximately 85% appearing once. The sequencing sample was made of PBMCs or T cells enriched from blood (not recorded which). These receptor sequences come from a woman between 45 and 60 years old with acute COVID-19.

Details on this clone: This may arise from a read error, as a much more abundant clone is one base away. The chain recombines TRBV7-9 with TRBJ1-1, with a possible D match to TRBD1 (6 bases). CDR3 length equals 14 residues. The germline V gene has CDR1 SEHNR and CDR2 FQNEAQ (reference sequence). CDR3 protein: CASSLSGAWTETFF. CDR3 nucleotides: TGTGCCAGCAGCTTATCAGGGGCTTGGACTGAAACTTTCTTT.

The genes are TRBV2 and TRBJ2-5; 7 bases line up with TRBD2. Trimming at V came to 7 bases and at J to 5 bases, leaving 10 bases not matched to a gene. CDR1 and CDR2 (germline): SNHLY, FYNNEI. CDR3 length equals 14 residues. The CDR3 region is CASKGGSVPETQYF. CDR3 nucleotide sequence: TGTGCCAGCAAAGGCGGGAGCGTCCCTGAGACCCAGTACTTC.

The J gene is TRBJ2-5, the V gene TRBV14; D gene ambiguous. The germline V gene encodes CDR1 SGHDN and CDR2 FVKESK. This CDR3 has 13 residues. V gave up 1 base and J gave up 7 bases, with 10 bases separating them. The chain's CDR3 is CASSQVRPATQYF. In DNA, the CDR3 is TGTGCCAGCAGCCAAGTCAGGCCTGCGACCCAGTACTTC.

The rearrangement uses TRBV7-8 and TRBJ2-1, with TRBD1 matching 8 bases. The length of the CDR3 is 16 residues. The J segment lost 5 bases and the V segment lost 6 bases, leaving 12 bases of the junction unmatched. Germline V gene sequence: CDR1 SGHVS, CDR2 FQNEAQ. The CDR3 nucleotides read TGTGCCAGCAGTTCCGGATCGGACAGGGTCAACAATGAGCAGTTCTTC. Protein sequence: CASSSGSDRVNNEQFF.

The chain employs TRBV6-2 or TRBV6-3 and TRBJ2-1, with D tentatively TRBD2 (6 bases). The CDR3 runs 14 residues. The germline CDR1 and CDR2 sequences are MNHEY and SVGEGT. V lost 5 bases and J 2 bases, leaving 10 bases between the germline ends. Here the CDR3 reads CASSLRETYNEQFF. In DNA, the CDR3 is TGTGCCAGCAGTCTGCGGGAAACCTACAATGAGCAGTTCTTC.

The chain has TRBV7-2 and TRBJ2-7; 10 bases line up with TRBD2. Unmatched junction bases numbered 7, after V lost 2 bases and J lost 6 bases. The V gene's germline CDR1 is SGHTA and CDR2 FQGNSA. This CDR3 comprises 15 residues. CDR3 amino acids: CASSLLGAGGGEQYF. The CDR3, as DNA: TGTGCCAGCAGCTTACTTGGAGCGGGAGGGGGCGAGCAGTACTTC.

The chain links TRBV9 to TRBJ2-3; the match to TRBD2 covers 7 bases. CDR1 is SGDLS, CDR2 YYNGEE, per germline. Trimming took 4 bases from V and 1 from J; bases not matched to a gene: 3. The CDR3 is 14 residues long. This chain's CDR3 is CASSLREGTDTQYF. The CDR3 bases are TGTGCCAGCAGCCTTCGGGAGGGCACAGATACGCAGTATTTT.

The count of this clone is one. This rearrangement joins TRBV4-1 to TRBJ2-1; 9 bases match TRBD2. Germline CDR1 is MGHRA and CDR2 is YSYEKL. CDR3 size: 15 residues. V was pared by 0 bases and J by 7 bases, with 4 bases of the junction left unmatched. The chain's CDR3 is CASSQDSGRRNEQFF. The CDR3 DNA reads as TGCGCCAGCAGCCAAGACAGCGGGAGGCGTAATGAGCAGTTCTTC.

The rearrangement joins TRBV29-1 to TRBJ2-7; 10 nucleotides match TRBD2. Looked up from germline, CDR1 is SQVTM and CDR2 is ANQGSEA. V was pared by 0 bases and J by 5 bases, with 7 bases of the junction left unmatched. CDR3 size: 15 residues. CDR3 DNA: TGCAGCGTTGAAGAGGGAGCGGGAGGGAACAACGAGCAGTACTTC. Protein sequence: CSVEEGAGGNNEQYF.

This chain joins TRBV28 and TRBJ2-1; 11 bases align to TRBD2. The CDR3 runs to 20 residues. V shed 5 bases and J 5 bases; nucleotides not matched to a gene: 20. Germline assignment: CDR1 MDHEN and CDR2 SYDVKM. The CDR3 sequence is CASSPVPGLAEYYGDNEQFF. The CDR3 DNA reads TGTGCCAGCAGTCCGGTTCCGGGACTAGCGGAATATTATGGGGACAATGAGCAGTTCTTC.

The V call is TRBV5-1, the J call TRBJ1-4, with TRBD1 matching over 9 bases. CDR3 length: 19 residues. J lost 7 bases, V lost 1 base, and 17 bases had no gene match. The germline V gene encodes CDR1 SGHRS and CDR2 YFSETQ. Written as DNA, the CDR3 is TGCGCCAGCAGCTTGTTCAGCCCCGGAACAGGGGGCAGGGGTGAAAAACTGTTTTTT. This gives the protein CASSLFSPGTGGRGEKLFF. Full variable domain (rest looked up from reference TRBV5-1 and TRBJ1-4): KAGVTQTPRYLIKTRGQQVTLSCSPISGHRSVSWYQQTPGQGLQFLFEYFSETQRNKGNFPGRFSGRQFSNSRSEMNVSTLELGDSALYLCASSLFSPGTGGRGEKLFFGSGTQLSVL.

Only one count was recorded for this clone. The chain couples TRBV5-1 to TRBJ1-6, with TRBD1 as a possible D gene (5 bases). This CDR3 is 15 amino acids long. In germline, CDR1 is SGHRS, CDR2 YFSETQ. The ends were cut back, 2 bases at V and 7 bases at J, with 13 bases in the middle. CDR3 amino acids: CASSFGQPANSPLHF. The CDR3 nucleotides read TGCGCCAGCAGCTTTGGACAACCTGCGAATTCACCCCTCCACTTT.

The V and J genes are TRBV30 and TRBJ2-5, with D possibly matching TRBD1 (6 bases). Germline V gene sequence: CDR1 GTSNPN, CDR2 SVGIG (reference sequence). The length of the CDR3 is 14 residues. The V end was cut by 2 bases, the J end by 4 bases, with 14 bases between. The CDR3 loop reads CAWSRGGAVETQYF. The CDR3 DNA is TGTGCCTGGAGTCGTGGGGGCGCGGTAGAGACCCAGTACTTC.

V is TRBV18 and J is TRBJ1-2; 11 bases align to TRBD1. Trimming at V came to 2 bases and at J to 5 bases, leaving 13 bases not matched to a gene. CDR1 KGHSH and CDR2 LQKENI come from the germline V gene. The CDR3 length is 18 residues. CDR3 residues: CASSPNRVPGQGVYGYTF. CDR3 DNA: TGTGCCAGCTCACCAAATAGAGTTCCGGGACAGGGGGTTTATGGCTACACCTTC. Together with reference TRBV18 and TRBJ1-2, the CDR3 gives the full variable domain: NAGVMQNPRHLVRRRGQEARLRCSPMKGHSHVYWYRQLPEEGLKFMVYLQKENIIDESGMPKERFSAEFPKEGPSILRIQQVVRGDSAAYFCASSPNRVPGQGVYGYTFGSGTRLTVV.

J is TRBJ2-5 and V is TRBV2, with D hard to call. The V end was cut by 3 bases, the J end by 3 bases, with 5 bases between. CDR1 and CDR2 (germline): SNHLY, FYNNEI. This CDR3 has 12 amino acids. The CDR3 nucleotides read TGTGCCAGCAGTGACCTTAAAGAGACCCAGTACTTC. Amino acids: CASSDLKETQYF.

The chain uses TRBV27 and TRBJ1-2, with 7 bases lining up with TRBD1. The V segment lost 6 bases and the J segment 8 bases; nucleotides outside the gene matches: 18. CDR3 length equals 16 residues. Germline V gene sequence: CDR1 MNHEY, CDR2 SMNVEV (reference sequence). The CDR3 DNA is TGTGCCAGCAGGACCCTATATCAGGGGGGACTTTCGGGCTACACCTTC. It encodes CASRTLYQGGLSGYTF.

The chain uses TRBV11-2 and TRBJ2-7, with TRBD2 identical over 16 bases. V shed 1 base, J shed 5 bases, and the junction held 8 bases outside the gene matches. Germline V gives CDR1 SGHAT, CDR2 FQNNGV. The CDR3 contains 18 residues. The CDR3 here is CASSLAGLAGGDGHEQYF. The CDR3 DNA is TGTGCCAGCAGCTTAGCGGGACTAGCGGGAGGGGACGGCCACGAGCAGTACTTC.

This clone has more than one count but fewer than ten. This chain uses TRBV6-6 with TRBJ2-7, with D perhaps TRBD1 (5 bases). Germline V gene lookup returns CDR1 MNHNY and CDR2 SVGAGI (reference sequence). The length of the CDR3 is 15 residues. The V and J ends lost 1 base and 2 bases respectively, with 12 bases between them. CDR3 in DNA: TGTGCCAGCAGTTACTTCTCCGGACATACCTACGAGCAGTACTTC. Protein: CASSYFSGHTYEQYF.

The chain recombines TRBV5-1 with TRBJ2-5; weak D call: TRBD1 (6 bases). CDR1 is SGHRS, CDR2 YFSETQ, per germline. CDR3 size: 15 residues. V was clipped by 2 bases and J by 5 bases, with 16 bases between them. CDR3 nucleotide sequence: TGCGCCAGCAGCTTTTCCCCAGGGGAGAGGGAGACCCAGTACTTC. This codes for CASSFSPGERETQYF.

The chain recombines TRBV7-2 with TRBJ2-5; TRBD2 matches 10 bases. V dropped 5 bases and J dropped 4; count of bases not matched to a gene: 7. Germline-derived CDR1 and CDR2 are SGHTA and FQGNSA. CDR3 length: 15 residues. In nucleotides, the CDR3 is TGTGCCAGCAGCCTGGGACTAGCGCGGACAGAGACCCAGTACTTC. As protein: CASSLGLARTETQYF.

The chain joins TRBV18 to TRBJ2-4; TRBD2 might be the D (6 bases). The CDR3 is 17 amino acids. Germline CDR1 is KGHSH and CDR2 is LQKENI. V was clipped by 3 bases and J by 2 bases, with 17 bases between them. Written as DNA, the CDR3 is TGTGCCAGCTCACCCTCGGGTAGCGGAGGGTCCAAAAACATTCAGTACTTC. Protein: CASSPSGSGGSKNIQYF.

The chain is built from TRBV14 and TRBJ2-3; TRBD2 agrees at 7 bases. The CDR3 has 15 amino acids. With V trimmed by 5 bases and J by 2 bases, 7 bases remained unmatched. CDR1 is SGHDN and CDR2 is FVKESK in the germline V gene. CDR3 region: CASSASGTNTDTQYF. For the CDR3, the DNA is TGTGCCAGCAGCGCTAGCGGAACTAACACAGATACGCAGTATTTT.

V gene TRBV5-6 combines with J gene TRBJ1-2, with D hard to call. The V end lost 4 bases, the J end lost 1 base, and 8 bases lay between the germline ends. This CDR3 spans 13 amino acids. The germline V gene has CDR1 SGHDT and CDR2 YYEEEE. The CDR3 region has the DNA TGTGCCAGCAGCCAGACAAATAACTATGGCTACACCTTC. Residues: CASSQTNNYGYTF.

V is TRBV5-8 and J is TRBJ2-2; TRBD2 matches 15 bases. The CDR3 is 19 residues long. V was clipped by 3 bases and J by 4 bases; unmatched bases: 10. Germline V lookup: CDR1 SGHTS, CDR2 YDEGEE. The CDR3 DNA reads TGTGCCAGCAGCTGGGATCCCCGGACTAGCGGGAGGGGCACCGGGGAGCTGTTTTTT. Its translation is CASSWDPRTSGRGTGELFF. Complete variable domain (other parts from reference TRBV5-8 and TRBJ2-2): EAGVTQSPTHLIKTRGQQATLRCSPISGHTSVYWYQQALGLGLQFLLWYDEGEERNRGNFPPRFSGRQFPNYSSELNVNALELEDSALYLCASSWDPRTSGRGTGELFFGEGSRLTVL.